Listed below are T cell receptor beta chains from one sample, sequenced in a study of T cell changes during pregnancy in multiple sclerosis. Libraries were prepared by immunoSEQ multiplex PCR; TCRdb keeps only in-frame clonotypes and omits some of them. The table includes some 100,000 clones, approximately 94% detected once. Sample: peripheral blood, taken in the second trimester of pregnancy. These receptors were obtained from a female donor with multiple sclerosis, enrolled in a pregnancy study. CDR3s include the opening cysteine and the closing phenylalanine or tryptophan. Fields, in order: CDR3 DNA, CDR3 protein, clone size, V gene, J gene, D gene. A D gene is named only where the DNA matches it firmly. The listing skips clone size in some rows; elsewhere it reads once, few, many or a size class.

cdr3_nt: TGTGCCAGCATTCACCCGGGGGGAGGGAACATAAACGAGCAGTACTTC
cdr3_aa: CASIHPGGGNINEQYF
clone_size: NA
v_call: TRBV2
j_call: TRBJ2-7
d_call: TRBD2

cdr3_nt: TGTGCCAGCAGCGGTTCCCGGGACAGGGGGCCCTATGGCTACACCTTC
cdr3_aa: CASSGSRDRGPYGYTF
clone_size: NA
v_call: TRBV9
j_call: TRBJ1-2
d_call: TRBD1

cdr3_nt: TGTGCCAGCAGCTTAATCCAGGGGTTTCGCCCTGAAGCTTTCTTT
cdr3_aa: CASSLIQGFRPEAFF
clone_size: NA
v_call: TRBV11-3
j_call: TRBJ1-1
d_call: NA

cdr3_nt: TGCGCCAGCAGCTTGGGCCCCCAGGGTACGCTGAACACTGAAGCTTTCTTT
cdr3_aa: CASSLGPQGTLNTEAFF
clone_size: NA
v_call: TRBV5-1
j_call: TRBJ1-1
d_call: NA

cdr3_nt: TGTGCCAGCAGTTACTCGTCGAGGGACGAGCAGTACTTC
cdr3_aa: CASSYSSRDEQYF
clone_size: NA
v_call: TRBV6-5
j_call: TRBJ2-7
d_call: NA

cdr3_nt: TGTGCCAGCAGTTTATCTCCCCGGGGTCAGCCCCAGCATTTT
cdr3_aa: CASSLSPRGQPQHF
clone_size: NA
v_call: TRBV27
j_call: TRBJ1-5
d_call: NA

cdr3_nt: TGTGCCAGAGCCGTCAAAACAGGGGGCGGCCGGAACACCGGGGAGCTGTTTTTT
cdr3_aa: CARAVKTGGGRNTGELFF
clone_size: NA
v_call: TRBV5-3
j_call: TRBJ2-2
d_call: TRBD1

cdr3_nt: TGTGCCAGCAGCTTGGTGGGGGGGATGAACAATGAGCAGTTCTTC
cdr3_aa: CASSLVGGMNNEQFF
clone_size: NA
v_call: TRBV5-4
j_call: TRBJ2-1
d_call: TRBD2

cdr3_nt: TGCAGCACCCGGGACAGGGTCAACGAGCAGTACTTC
cdr3_aa: CSTRDRVNEQYF
clone_size: once
v_call: TRBV29-1
j_call: TRBJ2-7
d_call: TRBD1

cdr3_nt: TGTGCCAGCAGTGAAAGGACAGTCAATCAGCCCCAGCATTTT
cdr3_aa: CASSERTVNQPQHF
clone_size: NA
v_call: TRBV2
j_call: TRBJ1-5
d_call: NA

cdr3_nt: TGTGCCAGTAGTCCCACAGGACAGGATACACCCGGGGAGCTGTTTTTT
cdr3_aa: CASSPTGQDTPGELFF
clone_size: once
v_call: TRBV19
j_call: TRBJ2-2
d_call: TRBD1

cdr3_nt: TGTGCCAGCAGTTACTCACCTCTGGGGGGTACAGATACGCAGTATTTT
cdr3_aa: CASSYSPLGGTDTQYF
clone_size: NA
v_call: TRBV6-5
j_call: TRBJ2-3
d_call: NA

cdr3_nt: TGTGCCAGCAGCGCTAGCGGAGAGGGAGGGGAGACCCAGTACTTC
cdr3_aa: CASSASGEGGETQYF
clone_size: NA
v_call: TRBV9
j_call: TRBJ2-5
d_call: TRBD2

cdr3_nt: TGCAGCGGTAGCGGGGAGGGCCTCACAGATACGCAGTATTTT
cdr3_aa: CSGSGEGLTDTQYF
clone_size: NA
v_call: TRBV29-1
j_call: TRBJ2-3
d_call: TRBD2

cdr3_nt: TGTGCCAGCTCACCCGGACTAGCGGGAGTGGAAAAGGGCTACAATGAGCAGTTCTTC
cdr3_aa: CASSPGLAGVEKGYNEQFF
clone_size: NA
v_call: TRBV18
j_call: TRBJ2-1
d_call: TRBD2

cdr3_nt: TGTGCCAGCAGTTACTCTCAGACAGGGAGGTTGACTGAAGCTTTCTTT
cdr3_aa: CASSYSQTGRLTEAFF
clone_size: once
v_call: TRBV6-5
j_call: TRBJ1-1
d_call: TRBD1

cdr3_nt: TGTGCCAGCAGCGCTAGCGGGGGGCTCGACAATGAGCAGTTCTTC
cdr3_aa: CASSASGGLDNEQFF
clone_size: NA
v_call: TRBV13
j_call: TRBJ2-1
d_call: TRBD2

cdr3_nt: TGCAGTGCCAGGGGGGGAAACACCATATATTTT
cdr3_aa: CSARGGNTIYF
clone_size: NA
v_call: TRBV20-1
j_call: TRBJ1-3
d_call: TRBD1

cdr3_nt: TGTGCCAGCAGCCCCGACAGGGTGAGGGAGCAGTACTTC
cdr3_aa: CASSPDRVREQYF
clone_size: NA
v_call: TRBV11-2
j_call: TRBJ2-7
d_call: TRBD1

cdr3_nt: TGTGCCAGCAGGCGGACAGCGGGGGGGAGCTATGGCTACACCTTC
cdr3_aa: CASRRTAGGSYGYTF
clone_size: NA
v_call: TRBV6-5
j_call: TRBJ1-2
d_call: NA